Each of the 23 T cell receptor beta chains below was sequenced from the same sample in a study of long-term antiretroviral therapy in people with HIV. Sequencing relied on immunoSEQ assay v3.0, run at survey level. TCRdb's table, derived via immunoSEQ multiplex PCR, lists solely in-frame clones and lacks some. Altogether some 22,000 clones are present, about 82% being singletons, with the ten largest covering approximately 4%. Specimen: unsorted PBMCs, collected roughly 4 years after starting antiretroviral therapy. Source of these receptors: a man aged 18 to 30 with HIV.

This chain links TRBV6-1 with TRBJ1-1, with D possibly TRBD1 on 6 matching bases. Trimming took off 6 bases at V and 5 bases at J, with 10 bases between the two ends. The CDR3 extends over 12 amino acids. Germline lookup yields CDR1 MNHNS and CDR2 SASEGT. The CDR3 DNA is TGTGCCAGCAGCCAAGGGGGAACTGAAGCTTTCTTT. It codes for CASSQGGTEAFF.

The chain combines TRBV5-1 with TRBJ1-1; a weak D match, TRBD1 (5 bases). Germline CDR1 SGHRS, CDR2 YFSETQ. The CDR3 spans 18 residues. Trimming removed 0 bases from V and 0 bases from J, with 18 bases in between. CDR3 nucleotide sequence: TGCGCCAGCAGCTTGGGATTTGGGGTCCAGGGAATGAACACTGAAGCTTTCTTT. It translates to CASSLGFGVQGMNTEAFF.

In this sample, this clone turned up once. CDR3 bases: TGTGCCAGCAGCGTGGGCAGGATAGCGGTGGTGTCCGGGGAGCTGTTTTTT. Translated: CASSVGRIAVVSGELFF. This chain uses TRBV9 with TRBJ2-2, with a possible D match to TRBD2 (6 bases). The CDR3 is 17 residues long. Germline V gene data show CDR1 as SGDLS and CDR2 as YYNGEE. V was clipped by 2 bases and J by 6 bases, with 20 bases between them.

This chain uses TRBV10-3 with TRBJ1-5, with no clear D. Per the germline V gene, CDR1 is ENHRY and CDR2 is SYGVKD. V was trimmed by 4 bases and J by 3 bases, leaving 10 bases between them. This CDR3 spans 14 amino acids. The DNA of the CDR3 is TGTGCCATCAGTGCGGACGGAAACAATCAGCCCCAGCATTTT. It codes for CAISADGNNQPQHF.

The V and J genes are TRBV27 and TRBJ2-1; D may be TRBD2 (6 bases). Deletions cut 3 bases from V and 15 bases from J, with 18 bases between. The CDR3 spans 13 residues. Germline CDR1 reads MNHEY; CDR2 reads SMNVEV (reference sequence). CDR3 nucleotides: TGTGCCAGCAGTTTTGGAGGACTATATCGTACGTTCTTC. Amino acid sequence: CASSFGGLYRTFF.

This chain links TRBV5-4 with TRBJ2-1, with D maybe TRBD1 (6 bases). This CDR3 spans 15 amino acids. The germline V gene encodes CDR1 SGHNT and CDR2 YYREEE (reference sequence). V gave up 3 bases and J gave up 6 bases, with 16 bases separating them. CDR3 protein: CASSSQGTFGNEQFF. The CDR3 DNA is TGTGCCAGCAGCTCACAGGGTACGTTCGGCAATGAGCAGTTCTTC.

The chain carries TRBV6-1 and TRBJ1-2, with 8 bases that match TRBD1. The CDR3 length is 15 residues. CDR1 is MNHNS, CDR2 SASEGT, per germline. The trim removed 6 bases at V and 4 bases at J, leaving 10 bases unmatched. The CDR3 nucleotides are TGTGCCAGCAGGCCCCGGACAGGGAATTTCTATGGCTACACCTTC. Translation: CASRPRTGNFYGYTF.

This sequence joins TRBV30 and TRBJ2-1; D unclear. CDR3 length equals 13 residues. Germline CDR1 GTSNPN, CDR2 SVGIG (reference sequence). V was cut by 1 base and J by 8 bases, with 12 bases left in between. DNA for the CDR3: TGTGCCTGGAGTGCCTCCGAGGTACATGAGCAGTTCTTC. It is translated as CAWSASEVHEQFF.

The rearrangement links TRBV11-3 to TRBJ2-2; 9 bases map to TRBD1. This CDR3 region has 15 residues. Per germline, CDR1 SGHNT and CDR2 YENEEA. After removal of 3 bases from V and 6 bases from J, the junction contained 5 bases not matched to a gene. The CDR3 protein is CASSLVGQGPGELFF. Written as DNA, the CDR3 is TGTGCCAGCAGCTTGGTGGGACAGGGACCCGGGGAGCTGTTTTTT.

The chain has TRBV19 and TRBJ2-4; 10 nucleotides line up with TRBD1. CDR1 and CDR2 (germline): LNHDA, SQIVND (reference sequence). The CDR3 has 17 residues. Trimming at V came to 5 bases and at J to 0 bases, leaving 7 bases not matched to a gene. The CDR3 region has the DNA TGTGCCAGTAGTCCCCTAGGACAGGGGGTAGCCAAAAACATTCAGTACTTC. Encoded protein: CASSPLGQGVAKNIQYF.

V is TRBV12-5 and J is TRBJ1-3; D not certain. The CDR3 has 17 amino acids. Trimming shortened V by 0 bases and J by 0 bases, and 12 bases separated the two germline ends. The germline gives CDR1 LGHNT, CDR2 FRNRAP. As DNA, the CDR3 is TGTGCTAGTGGTTTGGTCCTAGGACCCTACTCTGGAAACACCATATATTTT. This codes for CASGLVLGPYSGNTIYF.

The chain carries TRBV2 and TRBJ2-1, with D perhaps TRBD1 or TRBD2 (5 bases each). CDR3 length equals 18 residues. Germline CDR1 reads SNHLY; CDR2 reads FYNNEI. V lost 8 bases and J 1 base, leaving 24 bases between the germline ends. The CDR3 region has the DNA TGTGCCAGCTCCGGTCAGCCAGGGAGACTACGGTCCTACAATGAGCAGTTCTTC. Protein sequence: CASSGQPGRLRSYNEQFF.

DNA of the CDR3: TGCGCCAGCAGCCAAGGGTGGGGGCCTCAGGGTCGGGGCAATGAGCAGTTCTTC. This codes for CASSQGWGPQGRGNEQFF. V is TRBV4-1 and J is TRBJ2-1; tentatively, D is TRBD1 (6 bases). Trimming pared 1 base from V and 6 bases from J, leaving 22 bases between. Germline V gene data show CDR1 as MGHRA and CDR2 as YSYEKL. CDR3 length equals 18 residues.

The rearrangement links TRBV11-2 to TRBJ1-3, with a tentative D call TRBD1 (6 bases). The V end lost 5 bases, the J end lost 0 bases, and 14 bases lay between the germline ends. The length of the CDR3 is 16 residues. The germline V gene encodes CDR1 SGHAT and CDR2 FQNNGV. Here the CDR3 reads CASSTRTVSSGNTIYF. The CDR3 DNA is TGTGCCAGCAGCACCCGGACAGTCAGCTCTGGAAACACCATATATTTT.

The J gene is TRBJ2-1, the V gene TRBV9; 11 bases line up with TRBD2. This CDR3 has 16 amino acids. J lost 3 bases, V lost 6 bases, and 8 bases had no gene match. Germline V gives CDR1 SGDLS, CDR2 YYNGEE. CDR3 loop: CASTSSGTSGYNEQFF. DNA for the CDR3: TGTGCCAGCACGTCATCTGGGACTAGCGGCTACAATGAGCAGTTCTTC.

The chain uses TRBV5-1 and TRBJ1-5; D possibly corresponds to TRBD1 (6 bases). CDR1 is SGHRS and CDR2 is YFSETQ in the germline V gene. V was shortened by 4 bases and J by 1 base, with 12 bases between the two germline ends. CDR3 length: 15 amino acids. The DNA of the CDR3 is TGCGCCAGCAGCAGGGAGGGGGGAAGCAATCAGCCCCAGCATTTT. Translated, it gives CASSREGGSNQPQHF.

The chain has TRBV6-5 and TRBJ2-1; no firm D call. Germline V gives CDR1 MNHEY, CDR2 SVGAGI. The CDR3 has 15 residues. V lost 4 bases, J lost 10 bases, and 20 bases lay in between. CDR3 protein: CASSWQPSYNGEQFF. The CDR3 coding sequence is TGTGCCAGCAGTTGGCAGCCCTCCTACAATGGCGAGCAGTTCTTC.

The chain carries TRBV5-1 and TRBJ2-7; either TRBD1 or TRBD2 may supply D (5 bases each). The germline V gene has CDR1 SGHRS and CDR2 YFSETQ. Trimming left V 0 bases short and J 2 bases short, with 15 bases between. This CDR3 spans 16 amino acids. The CDR3 DNA sequence: TGCGCCAGCAGCTTGGTAGTCGGGACGATAACCTACGAGCAGTACTTC. Translation: CASSLVVGTITYEQYF.

The gene calls are TRBV11-2 and TRBJ2-3; 10 positions agree with TRBD2. V was pared by 0 bases and J by 1 base, with 1 base of the junction left unmatched. Per germline, CDR1 SGHAT and CDR2 FQNNGV. CDR3 length: 16 residues. Written as DNA, the CDR3 is TGTGCCAGCAGCTTAGATCTAGCGGGGGGCACAGATACGCAGTATTTT. It translates to CASSLDLAGGTDTQYF.

This rearrangement joins TRBV5-1 to TRBJ2-2; maybe TRBD2 (7 bases). The CDR3 spans 16 residues. From germline, CDR1 is SGHRS and CDR2 YFSETQ. V gave up 4 bases and J gave up 1 base, with 14 bases separating them. The CDR3 nucleotides read TGCGCCAGCAGCAGTTTAGGGGGGGAGAACACCGGGGAGCTGTTTTTT. It is translated as CASSSLGGENTGELFF.

The chain uses TRBV4-1 and TRBJ1-5; 7 bases are shared with TRBD1. Germline V gene lookup returns CDR1 MGHRA and CDR2 YSYEKL. J lost 6 bases, V lost 8 bases, and 16 bases had no gene match. The CDR3 sequence is 16 residues long. The CDR3 loop is CASSPRQGGWSQPQHF. CDR3 coding DNA: TGCGCCAGCTCCCCCCGACAGGGCGGGTGGAGTCAGCCCCAGCATTTT.

This chain uses TRBV6-5 with TRBJ2-3; D unresolved. Per germline, CDR1 MNHEY and CDR2 SVGAGI. The CDR3 spans 13 residues. The V and J ends lost 8 bases and 10 bases respectively, with 19 bases between them. The CDR3 sequence is CASSSGPGLAQYF. CDR3 sequence (DNA): TGTGCCAGCTCGTCCGGGCCCGGGTTGGCGCAGTATTTT.

The chain joins TRBV9 to TRBJ2-7; TRBD1 or TRBD2 may be the D gene (5 bases each). The CDR3 has 12 residues. V was cut by 10 bases and J by 2 bases, with 13 bases left in between. Germline V lookup: CDR1 SGDLS, CDR2 YYNGEE. CDR3 nucleotide sequence: TGTGCCTCCCTATCGGGACCCTACGAGCAGTACTTC. This codes for CASLSGPYEQYF.